This T cell receptor (beta chain) comes out of a study of blood T cell repertoires in COVID-19. Study in general: Collection of acute and convalescent COVID-19 samples took place in the United States, Italy and Spain.

Comments on this clone: Other nucleotide sequences in the sample specify the same CDR3.

The CDR3 is 13 amino acids. V was cut by 4 bases and J by 2 bases, with 8 bases left in between. The germline V gene encodes CDR1 ENHRY and CDR2 SYGVKD. Method: immunoSEQ multiplex PCR; TCRdb's copy keeps in-frame clones and lacks some. The sample lists 470,000 or so clones; 70% to 90% were seen once. The TCR sequence derives from a young woman with acute COVID-19. V is TRBV10-3 and J is TRBJ1-1; D perhaps matches TRBD1 (6 bases). Sequencing was performed on PBMCs or T cells enriched from blood (not recorded which). CDR3 protein: CAISGQANTEAFF. The CDR3 DNA is TGTGCCATCAGTGGACAGGCAAACACTGAAGCTTTCTTT.